The clone carrying this TCR beta chain was counted ten times or more. Antigen: not known. The sample is drawn from a study of T cells in Graves' hyperthyroidism and ophthalmopathy. Using RNA transcripts as the source, TCR beta CDR3 regions were amplified. Initially, a first-round RT-PCR of the TCR CDR3 employed the HTBI primer set. Using its own MiXCR run on the multiplex PCR reads, TCRdb lists one record per CDR3 protein. The profile shows roughly 300,000 distinct CDR3 sequences, 25% to 30% of them singletons. Points from the study as a whole: Most thyroid clonotypes expanded above 0.001 appeared in blood too. Ophthalmopathy and stable hyperthyroidism were separated by a 13 V-J model.

Any symptoms of ophthalmopathy came after the first hyperthyroidism diagnosis, from which the blood sample dates. The CDR3 is 12 amino acids. The V end lost 4 bases, the J end lost 7 bases, and 10 bases lay between the germline ends. The receptor's source is a middle-aged man with Graves' hyperthyroidism that later progressed to Graves' ophthalmopathy. Sequences were obtained from blood. V and J are TRBV12-3 or TRBV12-4 and TRBJ1-1; D uncertain. CDR3 DNA sequence: TGTGCCAGCAGTTCATCCCCCGTTGAAGCTTTCTTT. Its translation: CASSSSPVEAFF.